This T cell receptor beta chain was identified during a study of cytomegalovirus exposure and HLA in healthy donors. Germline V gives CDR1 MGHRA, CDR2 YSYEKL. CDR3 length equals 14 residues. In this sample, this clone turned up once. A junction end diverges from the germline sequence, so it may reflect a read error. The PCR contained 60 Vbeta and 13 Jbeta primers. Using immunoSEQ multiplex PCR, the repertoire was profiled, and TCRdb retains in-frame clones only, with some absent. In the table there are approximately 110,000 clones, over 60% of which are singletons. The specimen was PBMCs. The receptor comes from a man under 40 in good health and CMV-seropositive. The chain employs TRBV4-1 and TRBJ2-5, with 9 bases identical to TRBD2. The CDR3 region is CASSLGGGAETQYF. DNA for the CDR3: TGTGCCAGCAGCCTGGGCGGGGGGGCGGAGACCCAGTACTTC.